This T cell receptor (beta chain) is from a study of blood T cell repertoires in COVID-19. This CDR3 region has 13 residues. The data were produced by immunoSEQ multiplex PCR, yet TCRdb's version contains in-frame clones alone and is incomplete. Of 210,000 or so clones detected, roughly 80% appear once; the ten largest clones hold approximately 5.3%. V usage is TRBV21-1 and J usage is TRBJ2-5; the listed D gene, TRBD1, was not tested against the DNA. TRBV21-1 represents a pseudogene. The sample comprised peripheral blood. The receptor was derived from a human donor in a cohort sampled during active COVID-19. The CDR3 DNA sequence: TGTGCCAGCACCCTCCGACAGGGTGAGACCCAGTACTTC. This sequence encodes CASTLRQGETQYF.